Shown below are 16 T cell receptor beta chains from a single sample sequenced in a study of T cells after somatic rescue of genetic block. This table comes from immunoSEQ multiplex PCR, and its TCRdb copy is limited to in-frame clones, with some not included. This table holds 10,000 to 15,000 clones, 60% to 75% found once. Material: peripheral blood mononuclear cells (PBMCs). The source is a boy younger than 18.

The chain employs TRBV11-2 and TRBJ2-2; D not certain. Trimming removed 0 bases at V and 1 base at J, with 6 bases between. The CDR3 has 15 residues. Germline V gene data show CDR1 as SGHAT and CDR2 as FQNNGV. CDR3 bases: TGTGCCAGCAGCTTAGATCCGAGGAACACCGGGGAGCTGTTTTTT. Protein sequence: CASSLDPRNTGELFF.

The CDR3 here is CASSSGANVLTF. CDR3 nucleotide sequence: TGTGCCAGCAGCTCTGGGGCCAACGTCCTGACTTTC. The chain joins TRBV25-1 to TRBJ2-6, with D unclear. There are 12 residues in the CDR3. V was pared by 6 bases and J by 0 bases, with 0 bases between. CDR1 and CDR2 from the germline V gene are MGHDK and SYGVNS.

The gene calls are TRBV27 and TRBJ2-1; 9 bases map to TRBD1. Germline V gives CDR1 MNHEY, CDR2 SMNVEV (reference sequence). V shed 5 bases and J 4 bases; nucleotides not matched to a gene: 9. The CDR3 consists of 16 residues. The chain's CDR3 is CASSLPDRGGYNEQFF. The DNA for the CDR3 is TGTGCCAGCAGTCTCCCCGACAGGGGGGGATACAATGAGCAGTTCTTC.

The chain links TRBV9 to TRBJ2-5, with D possibly being TRBD1 (5 bases). The CDR3 covers 15 residues. V lost 2 bases, J lost 1 base, and 12 bases lay in between. Germline values: CDR1 SGDLS, CDR2 YYNGEE. CDR3 nucleotide sequence: TGTGCCAGCAGCGTTGACAGCTTGCCCCAAGAGACCCAGTACTTC. The encoded protein is CASSVDSLPQETQYF.

This clone turned up a few times. The chain uses TRBV29-1 and TRBJ2-2, with 9 positions matching TRBD2. Germline CDR1 is SQVTM and CDR2 is ANQGSEA. The V segment lost 6 bases and the J segment 3 bases; nucleotides outside the gene matches: 5. The CDR3 is made up of 14 amino acids. The CDR3 loop is CSVLAGDHTGELFF. CDR3 sequence (DNA): TGCAGCGTATTAGCGGGAGATCACACCGGGGAGCTGTTTTTT.

This chain joins TRBV10-3 and TRBJ2-5; tentatively, D is TRBD1 (6 bases). The CDR3 has 18 residues. Between the trimmed V and J ends, which lost 0 bases and 4 bases, there was a span of 21 bases. Germline V gives CDR1 ENHRY, CDR2 SYGVKD. The CDR3 loop reads CAISESWGPVEGRETQYF. The CDR3 DNA reads TGTGCCATCAGTGAGTCGTGGGGGCCAGTCGAGGGACGAGAGACCCAGTACTTC.

V is TRBV2 and J is TRBJ1-4; D unclear. The CDR3 totals 15 residues. Germline V gene lookup returns CDR1 SNHLY and CDR2 FYNNEI. Trimming cost V 2 bases and J 9 bases, with 16 bases left between them. CDR3 DNA sequence: TGTGCCAGCAGTGAACCATACACGTCAAGTAAAAAACTGTTTTTT. It translates to CASSEPYTSSKKLFF.

This clone is medium-sized (0.01 to 0.1%) within its sample. This sequence joins TRBV6-5 and TRBJ2-7; tentative D call: TRBD2 (6 bases). Trimming removed 2 bases from V and 5 bases from J, with 13 bases in between. There are 14 residues in the CDR3. Looked up from germline, CDR1 is MNHEY and CDR2 is SVGAGI. This CDR3 is CASSYGGMLNEQYF. Here the CDR3 DNA reads TGTGCCAGCAGTTACGGGGGGATGTTAAACGAGCAGTACTTC.

The chain couples TRBV5-1 to TRBJ1-1; D gene unclear. This CDR3 region has 12 residues. Trimming left V 2 bases short and J 3 bases short, with 5 bases between. Germline CDR1 and CDR2: SGHRS and YFSETQ. In DNA form, the CDR3 reads TGCGCCAGCAGCTTAGCCGACACTGAAGCTTTCTTT. It yields the protein CASSLADTEAFF. The full variable domain, in which reference TRBV5-1 and TRBJ1-1 provide the parts outside the CDR3, is KAGVTQTPRYLIKTRGQQVTLSCSPISGHRSVSWYQQTPGQGLQFLFEYFSETQRNKGNFPGRFSGRQFSNSRSEMNVSTLELGDSALYLCASSLADTEAFFGQGTRLTVV.

The genes are TRBV6-1 and TRBJ2-1, with 11 bases that match TRBD2. Losses at the gene ends were 4 bases for V and 2 bases for J; bases not matched to a gene: 1. CDR1 is MNHNS, CDR2 SASEGT, per germline. This CDR3 comprises 15 residues. The CDR3 DNA reads as TGTGCCAGCAGTGGTAGCGGGGGGGCCTACAATGAGCAGTTCTTC. Protein: CASSGSGGAYNEQFF.

The gene calls are TRBV5-1 and TRBJ2-7, with 7 nucleotides matching TRBD2. The ends lost 0 bases at V and 1 base at J; junction bases unmatched: 7. Germline V gene sequence: CDR1 SGHRS, CDR2 YFSETQ. The CDR3 totals 16 residues. The chain's CDR3 is CASSLAPSGESYEQYF. Here the CDR3 DNA reads TGCGCCAGCAGCTTGGCTCCCAGCGGGGAGTCCTACGAGCAGTACTTC.

The chain has TRBV7-9 and TRBJ2-3, with unresolved D. V lost 5 bases and J lost 4, with 13 bases in between. The CDR3 spans 14 residues. Per the germline V gene, CDR1 is SEHNR and CDR2 is FQNEAQ (reference sequence). CDR3 protein: CASSLPDQADTQYF. DNA of the CDR3: TGTGCCAGCAGCCTCCCTGATCAGGCAGATACGCAGTATTTT.

The chain links TRBV12-2 to TRBJ2-4; the D call TRBD1 from the table was never checked on the DNA. TRBV12-2 is designated a pseudogene. The CDR3 loop spans 16 amino acids. The CDR3 is CASRVSPGQVPTIQYF. CDR3 in DNA: TGTGCAAGTCGCGTATCCCCCGGACAGGTTCCAACCATTCAGTACTTC.

J is TRBJ2-3 and V is TRBV19; TRBD2 agrees at 7 bases. This CDR3 region has 13 residues. The V segment lost 3 bases and the J segment 7 bases; nucleotides outside the gene matches: 4. Looked up from germline, CDR1 is LNHDA and CDR2 is SQIVND (reference sequence). DNA for the CDR3: TGTGCCAGTAGTATCCTAGCGGAGAATACGCAGTATTTT. Translation: CASSILAENTQYF.

This clone was seen just once. This chain joins TRBV7-9 and TRBJ2-7; D not certain. V was shortened by 1 base and J by 0 bases, with 10 bases between the two germline ends. This CDR3 is built from 15 residues. Germline-derived CDR1 and CDR2 are SEHNR and FQNEAQ (reference sequence). The CDR3 bases are TGTGCCAGCAGCTTAGGTCTGATACTCTCCTACGAGCAGTACTTC. It codes for CASSLGLILSYEQYF. The full variable domain, its missing parts supplied by reference TRBV7-9 and TRBJ2-7, is DTGVSQNPRHKITKRGQNVTFRCDPISEHNRLYWYRQTLGQGPEFLTYFQNEAQLEKSRLLSDRFSAERPKGSFSTLEIQRTEQGDSAMYLCASSLGLILSYEQYFGPGTRLTVT.

V usage is TRBV27 and J usage is TRBJ1-2; the match to TRBD1 covers 9 bases. The CDR3 is 14 residues long. Germline-derived CDR1 and CDR2 are MNHEY and SMNVEV (reference sequence). The junction had 9 bases not matched to a gene; V was cut back by 5 bases and J by 8 bases. The CDR3 loop reads CASSGLGQGDGYTF. The CDR3 nucleotides are TGTGCCAGCAGTGGTTTGGGACAGGGAGACGGCTACACCTTC.